This TCR beta chain was sequenced for a study of neurological immune-mediated disorders (dated by TCRdb to between 2018 and 2020). For the wider study: Among the 34 multiple sclerosis patients, relapsing-remitting MS accounted for some 30 and secondary progressive MS accounted for 3. Alongside PBMC samples, the set of about 100 TCR-beta libraries contained longitudinal samples, technical triplicates, and paired CD4+ and CD8+ T-cell subsets that had been sorted. Of the 70 or so subjects in the cohort, some 15 were HAM/TSP patients, some 34 were multiple sclerosis patients, and about 20 were healthy controls. Using UMI-based sequencing, the study compared peripheral blood TCR-beta repertoires from patients with HTLV-I-associated myelopathy (HAM/TSP), patients with multiple sclerosis, and healthy controls. Summary of the overall study and its limitations: The highest TCR clonal expansion was observed in HAM/TSP patients, whereas the lowest was observed in MS patients, even when compared with healthy controls. The MS cluster showed no association with clinical or MRI features, and the authors stated that larger cohorts are needed. In a phylogenetic analysis, the repertoires of 18 out of 34 MS patients fell into a single cluster of related CDR3 sequences, pointing to a possible signature at the repertoire level. No identical CDR3 amino acid sequences were found to be shared among expanded clones across subjects, suggesting that TCR-beta repertoires were private in all groups.

This clonotype appeared many times. Its antigen is unknown. Base qualities were left out, and no much larger clone turns up one base away. cDNA was synthesized by template-switch 5'RACE using a primer with a 10-nucleotide random unique molecular identifier that tagged each TCR transcript. Every sequencing run covered 15-18 subjects and yielded more than 200 million TCR-beta sequences. Total RNA was extracted with the RNeasy kit. Using the KAPA Real-time Library Amplification kit, TCR-beta VDJ regions were amplified with primers for the TCR constant region and the 5'RACE anchor. A first PCR added sample indexes and Illumina adaptors, and a second PCR then raised library yield. After Ampure bead purification, the TCR product of roughly 650 bp was size-selected on a 2% E-gel SizeSelection system. Before pooling, library quality was assessed on a Bioanalyzer, concentration was determined with Qubit, and library quantification was performed with the Kapa Library Quantification kit. An Illumina HiSeq 2500 was used to sequence the libraries paired-end at 2 x 150 bp. To increase sequence diversity, about 25-31% phiX was spiked into each library pool. Processing in the source paper ran as follows. The UMI-based MiGEC pipeline processed quality-filtered reads and removed over 80% of raw TCR sequences during error correction. VDJ genes were aligned to IMGT germline references, and each clonotype was defined by a unique CDR3 amino acid sequence together with V-J genes. Clonal expansion, Shannon diversity and CDR3 relatedness (CalcPairwiseDistances, ClusterSamples) were evaluated with VDJtools, and phylogenetic trees were built with CLCbio workbench. Expanded clones were defined as having at least 8 unique UMIs, based on coefficient-of-variation modelling across technical triplicates. TCRdb itself trimmed the public reads at Q25 with fastp, ran MiXCR and retained productive beta chains. Entries that share a CDR3 protein sequence are merged under the most common genes and DNA. For this entry, the V and J calls and clone size follow TCRdb and not the study's own pipeline. The sample table records roughly 100,000 distinct CDR3 sequences; approximately 4% of these occur just once. The ten biggest clones cover 2.5% to 3% of the sample.

For unsorted PBMC libraries, 2 million PBMCs were used after storage in RNAlater at -80 degrees C until RNA extraction. The multiple sclerosis patients were enrolled in a US clinical protocol that evaluated disease progression with magnetic resonance imaging. Peripheral blood was subjected to Ficoll-Hypaque density gradient centrifugation to isolate PBMCs, which were then cryopreserved in liquid nitrogen. Sequenced material: PBMCs. The origin of this receptor is a woman in her fifties or sixties with multiple sclerosis.

The CDR3 amino acid sequence is: CASRNGGAGTGELFF. The DNA sequence is TGTGCCAGCAGAAACGGGGGGGCCGGGACCGGGGAGCTGTTTTTT. This receptor chain uses TRBV7-2 and TRBJ2-2; 8 central bases correspond to TRBD2. Trimming leaves V shorter by 6 bases and J shorter by 5 bases, with the junction holding 8 bases beyond the gene matches. From the germline V gene, CDR1 is SGHTA and CDR2 is FQGNSA. There are 15 amino acids in the CDR3, from cysteine to phenylalanine inclusive. The DNA shown is the 45-base CDR3, in frame from base 1.